The text below deals with one T cell receptor (beta chain). This record belongs to a study of blood T cell repertoires in COVID-19. Looking at the study overall: Sample material is recorded as cDNA or gDNA derived from T cells, B-cell-depleted T cells, or PBMCs.

Sequencing was performed with immunoSEQ multiplex PCR; in TCRdb, only in-frame clones are kept and a portion is missing. This table holds about 100,000 clones, around nine tenths found once. The germline V gene encodes CDR1 MDHEN and CDR2 SYDVKM. Trimming pared 4 bases from V and 4 bases from J, leaving 13 bases between. The CDR3 has 15 amino acids. Sequenced sample: peripheral blood. The receptor's source is a man aged 65-85 years with acute or convalescent COVID-19. The rearrangement links TRBV28 to TRBJ1-4, with TRBD1 as a possible D gene (6 bases). The CDR3 here is CASSYGTWSNEKLFF. In nucleotides, the CDR3 is TGTGCCAGCAGTTATGGGACATGGAGTAATGAAAAACTGTTTTTT.